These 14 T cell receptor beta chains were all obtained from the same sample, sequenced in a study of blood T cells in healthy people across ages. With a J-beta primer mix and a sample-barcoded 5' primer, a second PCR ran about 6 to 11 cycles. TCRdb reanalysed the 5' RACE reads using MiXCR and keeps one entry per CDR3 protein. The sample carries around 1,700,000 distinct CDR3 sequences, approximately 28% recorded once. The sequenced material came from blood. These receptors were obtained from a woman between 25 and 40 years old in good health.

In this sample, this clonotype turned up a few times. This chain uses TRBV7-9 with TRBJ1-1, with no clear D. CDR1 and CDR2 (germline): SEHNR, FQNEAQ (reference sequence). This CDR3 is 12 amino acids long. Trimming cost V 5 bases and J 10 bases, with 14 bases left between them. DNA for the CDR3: TGTGCCAGCAGCGAAGGCAGGATGGGAGCTTTCTTT. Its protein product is CASSEGRMGAFF.

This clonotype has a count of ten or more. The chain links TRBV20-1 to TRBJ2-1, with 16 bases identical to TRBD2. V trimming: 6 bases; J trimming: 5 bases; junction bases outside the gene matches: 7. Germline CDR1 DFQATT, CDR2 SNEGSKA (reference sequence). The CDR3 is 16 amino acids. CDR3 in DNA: TGCAGTGCCTCCGGGACTAGCGGGGGGGCAAACAATGAGCAGTTCTTC. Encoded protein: CSASGTSGGANNEQFF.

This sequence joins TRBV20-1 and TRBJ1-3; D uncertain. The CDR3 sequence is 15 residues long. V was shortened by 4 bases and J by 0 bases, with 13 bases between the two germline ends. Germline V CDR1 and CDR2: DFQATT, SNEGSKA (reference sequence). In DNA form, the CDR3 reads TGCAGTGCTAAGTCGGGCCACAGCTCTGGAAACACCATATATTTT. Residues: CSAKSGHSSGNTIYF.

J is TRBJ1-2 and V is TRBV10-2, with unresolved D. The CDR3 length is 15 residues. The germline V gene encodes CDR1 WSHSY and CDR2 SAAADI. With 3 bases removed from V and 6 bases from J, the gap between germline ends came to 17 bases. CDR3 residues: CASSDSRVISDGYTF. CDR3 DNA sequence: TGCGCCAGCAGTGATTCCCGGGTAATTTCAGATGGCTACACCTTC.

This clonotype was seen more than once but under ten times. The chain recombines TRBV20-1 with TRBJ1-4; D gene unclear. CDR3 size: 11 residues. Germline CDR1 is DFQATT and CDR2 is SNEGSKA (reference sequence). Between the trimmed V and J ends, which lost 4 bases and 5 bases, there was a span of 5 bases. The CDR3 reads CSAKMNEKLFF. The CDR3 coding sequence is TGCAGTGCTAAGATGAATGAAAAACTGTTTTTT.

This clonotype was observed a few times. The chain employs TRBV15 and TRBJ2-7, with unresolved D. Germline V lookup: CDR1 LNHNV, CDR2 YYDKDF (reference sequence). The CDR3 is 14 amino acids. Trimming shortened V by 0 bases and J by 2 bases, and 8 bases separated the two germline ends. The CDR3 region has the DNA TGTGCCACCAGCAGAGATCTCATCACCTACGAGCAGTACTTC. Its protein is CATSRDLITYEQYF.

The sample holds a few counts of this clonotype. CDR3 in amino acids: CSAHETWASNQPQHF. CDR3 DNA sequence: TGCAGTGCCCATGAAACGTGGGCTAGCAATCAGCCCCAGCATTTT. This chain links TRBV20-1 with TRBJ1-5; D remains unclear. Germline V gene sequence: CDR1 DFQATT, CDR2 SNEGSKA (reference sequence). The CDR3 loop spans 15 amino acids. Trimming took off 6 bases at V and 0 bases at J, with 15 bases between the two ends.

CDR3: CASTRGGYSDTEAFF. The CDR3 DNA reads as TGTGCCAGCACCCGGGGCGGCTACTCGGACACTGAAGCTTTCTTT. The chain has TRBV6-6 and TRBJ1-1, with D possibly being TRBD1 (5 bases). There are 15 residues in the CDR3. Germline V gene lookup returns CDR1 MNHNY and CDR2 SVGAGI (reference sequence). V lost 7 bases and J lost 3, with 18 bases in between.

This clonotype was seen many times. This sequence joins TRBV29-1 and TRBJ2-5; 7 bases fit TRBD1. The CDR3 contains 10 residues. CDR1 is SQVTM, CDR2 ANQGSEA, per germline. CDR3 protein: CRRGRETQYF. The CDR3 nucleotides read TGCAGGAGGGGGCGGGAGACCCAGTACTTC. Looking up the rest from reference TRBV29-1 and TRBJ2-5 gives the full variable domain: SAVISQKPSRDICQRGTSLTIQCQVDSQVTMMFWYRQQPGQSLTLIATANQGSEATYESGFVIDKFPISRPNLTFSTLTVSNMSPEDSSIYLCRRGRETQYFGPGTRLLVL.

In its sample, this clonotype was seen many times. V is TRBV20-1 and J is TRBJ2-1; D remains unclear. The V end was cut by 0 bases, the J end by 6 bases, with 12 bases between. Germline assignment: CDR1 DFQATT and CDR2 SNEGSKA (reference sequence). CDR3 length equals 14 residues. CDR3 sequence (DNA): TGCAGTGCTAGAGATGTTGCGGTTGTCAATGAGCAGTTCTTC. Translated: CSARDVAVVNEQFF.

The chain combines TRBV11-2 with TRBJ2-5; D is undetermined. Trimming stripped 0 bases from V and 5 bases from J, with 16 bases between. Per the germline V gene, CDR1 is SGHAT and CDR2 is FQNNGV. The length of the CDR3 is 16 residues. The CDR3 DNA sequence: TGTGCCAGCAGCTTAGATCTCTCAGGCGGCAGTGAGACCCAGTACTTC. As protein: CASSLDLSGGSETQYF.

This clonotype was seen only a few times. The CDR3 sequence is CSATPSDSTDTQYF. CDR3 nucleotide sequence: TGCAGTGCAACCCCTAGCGACTCCACAGATACGCAGTATTTT. The chain carries TRBV20-1 and TRBJ2-3; tentative D call: TRBD2 (6 bases). V lost 6 bases and J lost 2, with 15 bases in between. The CDR3 consists of 14 residues. Germline lookup yields CDR1 DFQATT and CDR2 SNEGSKA (reference sequence).

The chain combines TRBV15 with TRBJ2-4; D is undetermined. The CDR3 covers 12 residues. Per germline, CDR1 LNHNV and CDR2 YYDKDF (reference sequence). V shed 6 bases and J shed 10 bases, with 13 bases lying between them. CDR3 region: CATSPEVGIQYF. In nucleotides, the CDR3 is TGTGCCACCAGTCCAGAGGTCGGGATTCAGTACTTC.

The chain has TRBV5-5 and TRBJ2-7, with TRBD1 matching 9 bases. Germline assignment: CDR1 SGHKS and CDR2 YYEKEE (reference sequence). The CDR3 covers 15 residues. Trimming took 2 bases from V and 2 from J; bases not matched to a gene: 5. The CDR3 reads CASSFGQGRAYEQYF. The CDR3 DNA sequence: TGTGCCAGCAGCTTCGGACAGGGGAGAGCCTACGAGCAGTACTTC.